This record covers a single T cell receptor beta chain. A second PCR of about 7 to 12 cycles used a sample-barcoded 5' primer and a J-beta primer mix. One entry per CDR3 protein, called by TCRdb with MiXCR from the 5' RACE reads. The sample has about 670,000 distinct CDR3 sequences, 40% to 45% seen once; the top ten hold roughly 30%. This entry comes from a study of blood T cells in healthy people across ages. The CDR3 has 16 amino acids. Germline loops: CDR1 SGHTA, CDR2 FQGNSA. V gave up 2 bases and J gave up 7 bases, with 18 bases separating them. The TCR sequence derives from a man older than 75 in good health. The genes are TRBV7-2 and TRBJ2-1; D uncertain. The sequencing sample was made of blood. CDR3 DNA: TGTGCCAGCAGCTTAAGGGCCCTAGTTGGATTAAATGAGCAGTTCTTC. It specifies CASSLRALVGLNEQFF.